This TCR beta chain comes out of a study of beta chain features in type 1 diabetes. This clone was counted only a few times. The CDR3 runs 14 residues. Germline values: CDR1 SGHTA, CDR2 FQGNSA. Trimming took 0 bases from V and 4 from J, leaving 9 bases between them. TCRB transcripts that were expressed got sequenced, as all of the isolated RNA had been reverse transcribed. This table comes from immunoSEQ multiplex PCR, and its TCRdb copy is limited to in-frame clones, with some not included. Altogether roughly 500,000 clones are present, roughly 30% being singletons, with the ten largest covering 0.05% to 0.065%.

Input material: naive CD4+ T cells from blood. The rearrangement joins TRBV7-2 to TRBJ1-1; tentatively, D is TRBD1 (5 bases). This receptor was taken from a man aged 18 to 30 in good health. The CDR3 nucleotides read TGTGCCAGCAGCTTAGCGGGGGAAGTCACTGAAGCTTTCTTT. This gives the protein CASSLAGEVTEAFF.